Sequencing of this TCR beta chain was carried out in a study of blood T cells in healthy people across ages. Study observations and caveats: The percentage of naive T cells correlated strongly with TCR beta diversity.

A minimum of 7 million PBMCs was isolated per sample. This clonotype has only a few counts. Its antigen remains unidentified. A second about 7 to 11 cycle PCR used barcoded and J-beta primers. TCRdb re-called the 5' RACE reads through MiXCR, storing one row per CDR3 protein. The top ten hold approximately 29% of the sample, which has 700,000 or so distinct CDR3 sequences, around 38% seen once. Sequencing was carried out using blood. The source is an elderly man in good health.

The CDR3 DNA is TGTGCCAGCAGCGCCTGGGACAGCCCGCAGAACACCGGGGAGCTGTTTTTT. Translation gives CASSAWDSPQNTGELFF. This chain uses TRBV9 with TRBJ2-2; 7 nucleotides align to TRBD1. After removal of 3 bases from V and 1 base from J, the junction contained 9 bases not matched to a gene. Germline V lookup: CDR1 SGDLS, CDR2 YYNGEE. The CDR3 covers 17 residues.